A single sample is the source of the 29 T cell receptor beta chains below, sequenced in a study of cytomegalovirus exposure and HLA in healthy donors. PCR used 60 Vbeta primers and 13 Jbeta primers. Libraries were prepared by immunoSEQ multiplex PCR; TCRdb keeps only in-frame clonotypes and omits some of them. The sample yields some 80,000 clones, roughly a tenth seen once. The sequenced sample was PBMCs. The receptors originated from a man between 60 and 75 years old in good health and CMV-seropositive.

The chain uses TRBV29-1 and TRBJ1-2; no firm D call. The CDR3 is 14 residues long. Trimming took off 6 bases at V and 3 bases at J, with 17 bases between the two ends. In germline, CDR1 is SQVTM, CDR2 ANQGSEA. This chain's CDR3 is CSVVLPGRDYGYTF. DNA for the CDR3: TGCAGCGTCGTCCTACCGGGAAGGGACTATGGCTACACCTTC.

The chain carries TRBV29-1 and TRBJ1-2; 8 nucleotides agree with TRBD1. The CDR3 is made up of 13 amino acids. Germline-derived CDR1 and CDR2 are SQVTM and ANQGSEA. V gave up 2 bases and J gave up 7 bases; unmatched junction bases: 6. The CDR3: CSVERQGAGGYTF. The CDR3 DNA follows: TGCAGCGTTGAAAGGCAGGGGGCCGGTGGCTACACCTTC.

This clone has more than one count but fewer than ten. J is TRBJ1-2 and V is TRBV19, with a tentative D call TRBD1 (6 bases). The CDR3 is 14 residues long. Germline CDR1 LNHDA, CDR2 SQIVND (reference sequence). V lost 5 bases to trimming and J lost 7 bases, with 17 bases between them. In DNA, the CDR3 is TGTGCCAGTAGTTTCGGACAAAGGGGGTTTGGCTACACCTTC. It codes for CASSFGQRGFGYTF.

This clone appeared a few times. This chain connects TRBV6-5 to TRBJ2-7, with 8 nucleotides matching TRBD2. After removal of 6 bases from V and 6 bases from J, the junction contained 10 bases not matched to a gene. The CDR3 is 14 residues long. Germline V gene lookup returns CDR1 MNHEY and CDR2 SVGAGI. The CDR3 spells CASSPAGGRREQYV. The DNA of the CDR3 is TGTGCCAGCAGCCCGGCGGGGGGAAGGCGCGAGCAGTACGTC.

This clone has only a few counts. The chain recombines TRBV6-1 with TRBJ2-7; D is possibly TRBD1 (6 bases). The CDR3 length is 13 residues. Germline-derived CDR1 and CDR2 are MNHNS and SASEGT. Trimming left V 6 bases short and J 0 bases short, with 9 bases between. For the CDR3, the DNA is TGTGCCAGCAGGGGGGCAAACTCCTACGAGCAGTACTTC. It is translated as CASRGANSYEQYF.

Ten or more counts support this clone. The chain recombines TRBV11-2 with TRBJ2-1, with 9 bases matching TRBD2. CDR1 SGHAT and CDR2 FQNNGV come from the germline V gene. The junction had 3 bases not matched to a gene; V was cut back by 2 bases and J by 4 bases. This CDR3 spans 15 amino acids. The CDR3 loop reads CASSLNSGGYNEQFF. DNA for the CDR3: TGTGCCAGCAGCTTAAATAGCGGGGGTTACAATGAGCAGTTCTTC.

The rearrangement uses TRBV11-3 and TRBJ2-1; D is unresolved. CDR1 SGHNT and CDR2 YENEEA come from the germline V gene. V shed 1 base and J shed 9 bases, with 13 bases lying between them. The CDR3 covers 14 residues. DNA for the CDR3: TGTGCCAGCAGCTTAGTGGCTCCCCGCGGTGAGCAGTTCTTC. This sequence encodes CASSLVAPRGEQFF.

In its sample, this clone was seen a few times. The gene calls are TRBV7-6 and TRBJ2-2; D call uncertain. The CDR3 length is 12 residues. Trimming stripped 1 base from V and 8 bases from J, with 5 bases between. CDR1 SGHVS and CDR2 FNYEAQ come from the germline V gene. The CDR3 protein is CASSLVEGELFF. In DNA form, the CDR3 reads TGTGCCAGCAGCTTAGTGGAGGGGGAGCTGTTTTTT. Looking up the rest from reference TRBV7-6 and TRBJ2-2 gives the full variable domain: GAGVSQSPRYKVTKRGQDVALRCDPISGHVSLYWYRQALGQGPEFLTYFNYEAQQDKSGLPNDRFSAERPEGSISTLTIQRTEQRDSAMYRCASSLVEGELFFGEGSRLTVL.

This clone was detected only a few times. The chain links TRBV6-6 to TRBJ1-5; D unclear. V was clipped by 3 bases and J by 6 bases, with 9 bases between them. The CDR3 runs to 13 residues. The germline CDR1 and CDR2 sequences are MNHNY and SVGAGI (reference sequence). CDR3 sequence: CASSYGEGQPQHF. DNA for the CDR3: TGTGCCAGCAGTTATGGGGAGGGTCAGCCCCAGCATTTT.

A few counts support this clone. The V call is TRBV5-1, the J call TRBJ1-2; 9 bases fit TRBD1. The germline CDR1 and CDR2 sequences are SGHRS and YFSETQ. The V and J ends lost 0 bases and 9 bases, in that order; junction bases with no gene match: 3. The length of the CDR3 is 13 residues. CDR3 sequence (DNA): TGCGCCAGCAGCTTGGAGGGACAGGGCAGCTACACCTTC. Translating it yields CASSLEGQGSYTF.

There are a few counts of this clone. CDR3 coding DNA: TGTGCCAGCAGCCCGAATCTAGACCTGGGAAACACCATATATTTT. Translation: CASSPNLDLGNTIYF. V usage is TRBV5-4 and J usage is TRBJ1-3; D gene unclear. Germline V CDR1 and CDR2: SGHNT, YYREEE (reference sequence). V lost 4 bases to trimming and J lost 4 bases, with 15 bases between them. The CDR3 loop spans 15 amino acids.

A few counts support this clone. The chain joins TRBV5-1 to TRBJ2-3; possible D gene TRBD1, 5 bases. The CDR3 is 12 residues long. Germline V gene lookup returns CDR1 SGHRS and CDR2 YFSETQ. V was clipped by 2 bases and J by 6 bases, with 7 bases between them. CDR3 region: CASSFGADTQYF. The CDR3 nucleotides read TGCGCCAGCAGCTTTGGGGCGGATACGCAGTATTTT.

This clone was detected a few times. This sequence joins TRBV6-1 and TRBJ2-5; 8 nucleotides line up with TRBD2. Germline V gene sequence: CDR1 MNHNS, CDR2 SASEGT. CDR3 length: 14 residues. The junction had 8 bases not matched to a gene; V was cut back by 8 bases and J by 3 bases. CDR3 sequence reads: CASRRSGGKETQYF. As DNA, the CDR3 is TGTGCCAGCCGTAGGTCGGGGGGGAAAGAGACCCAGTACTTC.

This clone showed up just once. This chain joins TRBV19 and TRBJ2-2; no reliable D call. The CDR3 spans 14 residues. V lost 0 bases and J 1 base, leaving 3 bases between the germline ends. Germline V gene data show CDR1 as LNHDA and CDR2 as SQIVND (reference sequence). CDR3: CASSIDRNTGELFF. The DNA for the CDR3 is TGTGCCAGTAGTATAGACAGGAACACCGGGGAGCTGTTTTTT.

This clone was found a few times. V usage is TRBV20-1 and J usage is TRBJ1-2, with 7 bases matching TRBD1. CDR1 DFQATT and CDR2 SNEGSKA come from the germline V gene (reference sequence). The length of the CDR3 is 11 residues. J lost 8 bases, V lost 6 bases, and 6 bases had no gene match. CDR3 in DNA: TGCAGTGCCGGACAGGAAGAGGGCTACACCTTC. This sequence encodes CSAGQEEGYTF.

CDR3 amino acids: CASSPSRSEETQYF. The CDR3 nucleotides read TGTGCCAGCAGTCCCTCTCGGTCCGAAGAGACCCAGTACTTC. The chain is built from TRBV28 and TRBJ2-5; D not resolved. Trimming removed 5 bases from V and 3 bases from J, with 13 bases in between. The CDR3 spans 14 residues. Looked up from germline, CDR1 is MDHEN and CDR2 is SYDVKM.

This clone was seen a few times. The chain carries TRBV5-1 and TRBJ1-1, with 7 nucleotides matching TRBD1. This CDR3 has 13 amino acids. Trimming cost V 10 bases and J 3 bases; bases outside gene matches: 9. Per the germline V gene, CDR1 is SGHRS and CDR2 is YFSETQ. The CDR3 region is CASSLGQYTEAFF. CDR3 DNA sequence: TGCGCCTCAAGTCTGGGACAGTACACTGAAGCTTTCTTT. Together with reference TRBV5-1 and TRBJ1-1, the CDR3 gives the full variable domain: KAGVTQTPRYLIKTRGQQVTLSCSPISGHRSVSWYQQTPGQGLQFLFEYFSETQRNKGNFPGRFSGRQFSNSRSEMNVSTLELGDSALYLCASSLGQYTEAFFGQGTRLTVV.

The V gene is TRBV6-6, the J gene TRBJ1-3; no clear D gene. The CDR3 is 13 amino acids. Looked up from germline, CDR1 is MNHNY and CDR2 is SVGAGI (reference sequence). The ends were cut back, 0 bases at V and 4 bases at J, with 4 bases in the middle. The CDR3 is CASSYSPGNTIYF. The CDR3 coding sequence is TGTGCCAGCAGTTACTCCCCGGGAAACACCATATATTTT.

This clone has a handful of counts. This chain joins TRBV5-1 and TRBJ2-3; D is undetermined. The CDR3 has 15 residues. Germline V CDR1 and CDR2: SGHRS, YFSETQ. V gave up 0 bases and J gave up 3 bases, with 11 bases separating them. The CDR3 bases are TGCGCCAGCAGCTTGGCGACACCAGAGACAGATACGCAGTATTTT. Protein sequence: CASSLATPETDTQYF. Combining the CDR3 with reference TRBV5-1 and TRBJ2-3 gives the whole variable domain KAGVTQTPRYLIKTRGQQVTLSCSPISGHRSVSWYQQTPGQGLQFLFEYFSETQRNKGNFPGRFSGRQFSNSRSEMNVSTLELGDSALYLCASSLATPETDTQYFGPGTRLTVL.

The chain has TRBV28 and TRBJ1-2; D is perhaps TRBD1 (5 bases). The length of the CDR3 is 15 residues. Germline V gene lookup returns CDR1 MDHEN and CDR2 SYDVKM. V was clipped by 4 bases and J by 0 bases, with 12 bases between them. CDR3 protein: CASSSDGGANYGYTF. The CDR3 region has the DNA TGTGCCAGCAGTTCAGACGGGGGAGCTAACTATGGCTACACCTTC.

There are a few counts of this clone. The chain employs TRBV19 and TRBJ2-5; no reliable D call. CDR1 LNHDA and CDR2 SQIVND come from the germline V gene (reference sequence). V lost 6 bases, J lost 5 bases, and 22 bases lay in between. CDR3 length: 16 residues. In DNA form, the CDR3 reads TGTGCCAGTAGCTACTCCTTTGGGCCCGGCCGTGAGACCCAGTACTTC. Its protein is CASSYSFGPGRETQYF.

This clone was seen a few times. This chain uses TRBV18 with TRBJ2-5; D not resolved. The ends were cut back, 5 bases at V and 0 bases at J, with 7 bases in the middle. Looked up from germline, CDR1 is KGHSH and CDR2 is LQKENI. The CDR3 consists of 13 residues. CDR3 in DNA: TGTGCCAGCTCAGAACAGTACCAAGAGACCCAGTACTTC. It is translated as CASSEQYQETQYF.

The rearrangement joins TRBV20-1 to TRBJ2-7; D is perhaps TRBD1 (5 bases). Germline V gene lookup returns CDR1 DFQATT and CDR2 SNEGSKA (reference sequence). V was trimmed by 4 bases and J by 3 bases, leaving 7 bases between them. This CDR3 spans 11 amino acids. The CDR3 is CSATRVYEQYV. The CDR3 DNA reads TGCAGTGCTACCAGGGTCTACGAGCAGTACGTC.

The rearrangement uses TRBV5-1 and TRBJ1-4, with D perhaps matching TRBD1 (6 bases). Trimming stripped 4 bases from V and 5 bases from J, with 15 bases between. The CDR3 is 15 amino acids. Per the germline V gene, CDR1 is SGHRS and CDR2 is YFSETQ. The CDR3 coding sequence is TGCGCCAGCAGCCTCACCGGGACAAACAATGAAAAACTGTTTTTT. Its protein product is CASSLTGTNNEKLFF. Looking up the rest from reference TRBV5-1 and TRBJ1-4 gives the full variable domain: KAGVTQTPRYLIKTRGQQVTLSCSPISGHRSVSWYQQTPGQGLQFLFEYFSETQRNKGNFPGRFSGRQFSNSRSEMNVSTLELGDSALYLCASSLTGTNNEKLFFGSGTQLSVL.

Sample share makes this clone medium-sized. This chain joins TRBV19 and TRBJ1-3; D unresolved. Trimming cost V 5 bases and J 0 bases, with 8 bases left between them. Germline CDR1 and CDR2: LNHDA and SQIVND (reference sequence). This CDR3 comprises 14 residues. This CDR3 is CASSHDFSGNTIYF. The CDR3 region has the DNA TGTGCCAGTAGTCACGACTTCTCTGGAAACACCATATATTTT.

The rearrangement uses TRBV28 and TRBJ2-1, with D possibly matching TRBD2 (6 bases). This CDR3 region has 12 residues. Germline lookup yields CDR1 MDHEN and CDR2 SYDVKM. V was trimmed by 10 bases and J by 6 bases, leaving 13 bases between them. The CDR3 DNA reads TGTGCCACCTGCCGGGACTTCAATGAGCAGTTCTTC. Protein: CATCRDFNEQFF.

This rearrangement joins TRBV28 to TRBJ2-6; 7 positions match TRBD2. Germline V lookup: CDR1 MDHEN, CDR2 SYDVKM. This CDR3 is built from 18 residues. V shed 8 bases and J 0 bases; nucleotides not matched to a gene: 13. The CDR3 DNA is TGTGCCAGCGCAAGTTGGGGGGGGACCTTCTCTGGGGCCAACGTCCTGACTTTC. Protein product: CASASWGGTFSGANVLTF.

This clone was seen only a few times. The chain recombines TRBV30 with TRBJ1-6; TRBD1 agrees at 9 bases. Germline lookup yields CDR1 GTSNPN and CDR2 SVGIG (reference sequence). Losses at the gene ends were 4 bases for V and 7 bases for J; bases not matched to a gene: 2. The CDR3 contains 13 residues. The CDR3 DNA reads as TGTGCCTGGAAGGGGACAGGGAATTCACCCCTCCACTTT. Translating it yields CAWKGTGNSPLHF.

This clone was seen a handful of times. V usage is TRBV28 and J usage is TRBJ1-4; D remains unclear. Trimming took 6 bases from V and 8 from J, leaving 10 bases between them. The germline CDR1 and CDR2 sequences are MDHEN and SYDVKM. This CDR3 spans 12 amino acids. CDR3 in DNA: TGTGCCAGCAGCTTTATTCGGGAAAAACTGTTTTTT. Its protein product is CASSFIREKLFF. Complete variable domain (other parts from reference TRBV28 and TRBJ1-4): DVKVTQSSRYLVKRTGEKVFLECVQDMDHENMFWYRQDPGLGLRLIYFSYDVKMKEKGDIPEGYSVSREKKERFSLILESASTNQTSMYLCASSFIREKLFFGSGTQLSVL.